This entry describes one T cell receptor beta chain. This clone was seen a handful of times. It has no known antigen specificity. No much larger clonotype is one base removed from it; base qualities were not supplied. The sample comes from a study of blood T cell repertoires in COVID-19 (dated by TCRdb to about 2020). Background for the entire study: Samples covering the acute and convalescent phases of COVID-19 were provided by collaborators in the United States, Italy and Spain. The prospective study material was composed of cDNA or gDNA derived from T cells, B-cell-depleted T cells, or PBMCs. Deeply sampled blood TCRbeta repertoires from subjects exposed to, actively infected with, or recovered from COVID-19 were included in the dataset. A freely available public database, intended as a resource for researchers studying the immune response to SARS-CoV-2, is where the repertoires were released. Samples came from the ongoing ImmuneRACE study (first 160 participants) plus 1,254 subjects from 6 global collaborators. The sample metadata nearly always contained a de-identified subject ID, COVID-19 status, age in years and sex. Where available, HLA class I and class II types were obtained from metadata supplied by the sample provider rather than from assay-based typing. Overall results and qualifications from the work: The amount of clinical and demographic metadata varied by source and participant and was provided uncurated.

Each collaborating institution followed its own protocols to collect whole blood in K2EDTA tubes. For TCRbeta analysis, collaborators shipped samples in one of three forms: frozen whole blood, isolated PBMCs, or DNA extracted from either of those sample types. TCRbeta CDR3 regions were amplified from genomic DNA using the immunoSEQ Assay, a bias-controlled multiplex PCR. The authors' analysis ran thus. Within the assay, amplification of reference gene primers was used to estimate how many nucleated cells each sample contained. Sequence reads were collapsed and filtered to measure the absolute abundance of every unique TCRbeta CDR3 rearrangement. Productive Simpson clonality was computed per sample as the square root of Simpson's diversity index over productive rearrangements. TCRdb holds this immuneACCESS table with in-frame rearrangements only. Some clones are missing; in checked studies, unresolved V genes explain under half, and the rest has no known cause. V and J calls and clone size are those listed in that table; D and trimming were worked out from the DNA. The table for this sample lists 8,000 or so clones; less than 75% of them were counted only once. The ten largest clonotypes hold under 20% of the sample.

Relative to germline, V is missing 7 bases and J is missing 1 base, with 13 bases of the junction outside any gene match. From the cysteine through the phenylalanine, the CDR3 covers 18 amino acids. The kept DNA is CDR3 alone, 54 bases in frame from the first base. The germline V gene (reference sequence) specifies MNHEY as CDR1 and SMNVEV as CDR2. Sequences were obtained from peripheral blood. The sequence came from a human donor in a cohort sampled during active COVID-19. The chain is encoded by TRBV27 joined to TRBJ2-3, and TRBD2 aligns with 11 junction nucleotides. The DNA sequence follows: TGTGCCAGCACACTAAGGGGACTAGCGGACTACGGCACAGATACGCAGTATTTT. It translates to CASTLRGLADYGTDTQYF.